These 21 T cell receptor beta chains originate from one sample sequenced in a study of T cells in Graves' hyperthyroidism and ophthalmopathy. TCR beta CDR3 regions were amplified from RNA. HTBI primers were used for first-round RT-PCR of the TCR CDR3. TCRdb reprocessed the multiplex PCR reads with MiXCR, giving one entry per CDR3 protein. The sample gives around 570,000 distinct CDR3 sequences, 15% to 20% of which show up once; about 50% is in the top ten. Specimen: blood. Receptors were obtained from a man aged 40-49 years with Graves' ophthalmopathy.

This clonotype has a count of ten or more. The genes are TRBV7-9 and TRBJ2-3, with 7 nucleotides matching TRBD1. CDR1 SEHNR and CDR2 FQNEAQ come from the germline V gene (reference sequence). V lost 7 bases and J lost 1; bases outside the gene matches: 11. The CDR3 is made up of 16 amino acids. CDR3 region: CASTTPGGLGTDTQYF. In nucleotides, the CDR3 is TGTGCCAGCACCACCCCAGGGGGTTTGGGCACAGATACGCAGTATTTT.

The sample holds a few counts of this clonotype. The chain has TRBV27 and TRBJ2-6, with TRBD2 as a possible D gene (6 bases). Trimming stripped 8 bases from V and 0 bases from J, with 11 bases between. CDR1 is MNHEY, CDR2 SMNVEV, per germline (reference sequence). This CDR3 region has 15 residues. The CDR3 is CASGGISSGANVLTF. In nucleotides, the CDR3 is TGTGCCAGCGGGGGGATAAGCTCTGGGGCCAACGTCCTGACTTTC.

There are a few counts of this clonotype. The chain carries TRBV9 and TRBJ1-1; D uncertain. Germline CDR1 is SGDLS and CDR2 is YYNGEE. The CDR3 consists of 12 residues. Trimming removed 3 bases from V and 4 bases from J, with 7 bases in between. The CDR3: CASSASGTEAFF. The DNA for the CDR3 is TGTGCCAGCAGCGCTAGCGGCACTGAAGCTTTCTTT.

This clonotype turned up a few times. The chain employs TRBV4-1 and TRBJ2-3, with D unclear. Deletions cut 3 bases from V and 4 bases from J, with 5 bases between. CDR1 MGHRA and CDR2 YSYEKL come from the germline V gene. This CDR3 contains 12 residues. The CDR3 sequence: CASSHVADTQYF. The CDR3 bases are TGCGCCAGCAGCCATGTTGCAGATACGCAGTATTTT.

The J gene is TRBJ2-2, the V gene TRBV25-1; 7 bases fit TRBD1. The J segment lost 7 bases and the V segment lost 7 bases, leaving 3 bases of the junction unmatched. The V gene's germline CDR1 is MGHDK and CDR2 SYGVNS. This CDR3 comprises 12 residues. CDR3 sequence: CASKGAIGELFF. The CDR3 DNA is TGTGCCAGCAAGGGGGCGATCGGGGAGCTGTTTTTT. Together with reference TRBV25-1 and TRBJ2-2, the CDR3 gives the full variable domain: EADIYQTPRYLVIGTGKKITLECSQTMGHDKMYWYQQDPGMELHLIHYSYGVNSTEKGDLSSESTVSRIRTEHFPLTLESARPSHTSQYLCASKGAIGELFFGEGSRLTVL.

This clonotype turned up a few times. The CDR3: CAITAGAGTFTGELFF. The CDR3 nucleotides read TGTGCCATCACAGCTGGAGCCGGGACCTTCACCGGGGAGCTGTTTTTT. This rearrangement joins TRBV10-3 to TRBJ2-2; the D gene could be TRBD1 or TRBD2 (5 bases each). The CDR3 consists of 16 residues. V lost 7 bases to trimming and J lost 4 bases, with 19 bases between them. Germline CDR1 is ENHRY and CDR2 is SYGVKD.

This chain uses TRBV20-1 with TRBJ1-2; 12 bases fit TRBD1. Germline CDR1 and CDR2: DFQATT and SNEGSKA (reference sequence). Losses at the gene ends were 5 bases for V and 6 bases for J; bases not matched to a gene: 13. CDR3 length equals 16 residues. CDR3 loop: CSAGTSRGQGAHGYTF. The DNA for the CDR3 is TGCAGTGCTGGGACATCGAGGGGACAGGGGGCGCATGGCTACACCTTC.

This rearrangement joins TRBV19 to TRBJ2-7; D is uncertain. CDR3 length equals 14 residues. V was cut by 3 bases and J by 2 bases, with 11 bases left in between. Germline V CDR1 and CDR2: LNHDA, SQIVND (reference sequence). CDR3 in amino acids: CASSIRRTAYEQYF. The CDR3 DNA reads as TGTGCCAGTAGTATCCGTCGTACGGCCTACGAGCAGTACTTC.

CDR3 DNA: TGTGCCAGCAGCCGCACAGGGGGCGCACGGGCTTTCTTT. It translates to CASSRTGGARAFF. V is TRBV6-4 and J is TRBJ1-1; 9 bases line up with TRBD1. Trimming removed 6 bases from V and 11 bases from J; junction bases left unmatched: 10. This CDR3 has 13 residues. CDR1 is MRHNA, CDR2 SNTAGT, per germline.

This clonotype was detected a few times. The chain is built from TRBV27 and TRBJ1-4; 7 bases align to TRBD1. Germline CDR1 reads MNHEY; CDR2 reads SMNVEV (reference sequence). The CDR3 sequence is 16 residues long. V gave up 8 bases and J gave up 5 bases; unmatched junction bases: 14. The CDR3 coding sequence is TGTGCCAGCGGTCTGATCACCGGGACAGAGAATGAAAAACTGTTTTTT. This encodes CASGLITGTENEKLFF.

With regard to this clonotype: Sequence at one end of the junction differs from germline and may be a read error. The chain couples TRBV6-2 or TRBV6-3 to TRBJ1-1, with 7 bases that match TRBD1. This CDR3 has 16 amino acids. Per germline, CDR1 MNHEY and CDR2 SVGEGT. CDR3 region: CASSLVRGLMNAEAFF. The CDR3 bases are TGTGCCAGCAGTTTGGTTAGGGGGCTTATGAACGCTGAAGCTTTCTTT.

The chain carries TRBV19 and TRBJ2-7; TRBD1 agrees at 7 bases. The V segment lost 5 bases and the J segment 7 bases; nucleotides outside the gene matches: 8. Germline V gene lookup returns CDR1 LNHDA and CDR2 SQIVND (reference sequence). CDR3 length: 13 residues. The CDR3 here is CASSQRQGWEQYF. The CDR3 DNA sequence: TGTGCCAGTAGTCAGCGACAGGGATGGGAGCAGTACTTC.

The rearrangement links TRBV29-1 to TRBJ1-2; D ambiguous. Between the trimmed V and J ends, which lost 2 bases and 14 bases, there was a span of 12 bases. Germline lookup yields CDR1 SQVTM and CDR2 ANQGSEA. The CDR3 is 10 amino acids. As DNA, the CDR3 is TGCAGCGTTGAATCCCCCCGTTCGACCTTC. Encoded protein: CSVESPRSTF.

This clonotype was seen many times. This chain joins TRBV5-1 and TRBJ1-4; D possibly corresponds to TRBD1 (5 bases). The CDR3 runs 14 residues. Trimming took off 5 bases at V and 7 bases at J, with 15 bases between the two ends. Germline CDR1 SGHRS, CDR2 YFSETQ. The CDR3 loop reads CASRTDSTGEKLFF. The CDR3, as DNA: TGCGCCAGCAGAACCGACAGTACAGGTGAAAAACTGTTTTTT.

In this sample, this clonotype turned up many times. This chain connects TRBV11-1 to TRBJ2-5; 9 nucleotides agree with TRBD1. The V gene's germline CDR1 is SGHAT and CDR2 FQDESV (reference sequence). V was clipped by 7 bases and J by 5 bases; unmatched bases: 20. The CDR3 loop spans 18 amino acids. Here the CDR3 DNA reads TGTGCCAGCACCTGGGGATCTACCGGGACAGGGTTCGCGGAGACCCAGTACTTC. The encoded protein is CASTWGSTGTGFAETQYF.

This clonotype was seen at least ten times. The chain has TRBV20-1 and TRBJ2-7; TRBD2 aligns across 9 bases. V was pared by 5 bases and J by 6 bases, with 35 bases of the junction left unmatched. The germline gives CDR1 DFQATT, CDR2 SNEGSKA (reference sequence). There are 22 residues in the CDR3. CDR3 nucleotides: TGCAGTGCTGCACGACCGGGACTAGCCAAACACCCGGGGTTTATTATTTCGCTCGAGCAGTACTTC. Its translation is CSAARPGLAKHPGFIISLEQYF.

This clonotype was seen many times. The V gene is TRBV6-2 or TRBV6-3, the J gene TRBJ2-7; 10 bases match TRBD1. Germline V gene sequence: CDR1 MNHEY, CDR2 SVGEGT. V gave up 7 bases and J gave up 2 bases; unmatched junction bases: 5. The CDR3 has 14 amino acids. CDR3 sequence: CASTRDRGTYEQYF. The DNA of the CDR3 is TGTGCCAGCACCAGGGACAGGGGAACCTACGAGCAGTACTTC.

This CDR3 is CASRPWGRSSGNTIYF. The CDR3, as DNA: TGTGCCAGCAGGCCGTGGGGGCGCAGCTCTGGAAACACCATATATTTT. This chain joins TRBV7-2 and TRBJ1-3; D is possibly TRBD1 (6 bases). This CDR3 is 16 amino acids long. V was cut by 6 bases and J by 0 bases, with 15 bases left in between. Germline loops: CDR1 SGHTA, CDR2 FQGNSA.

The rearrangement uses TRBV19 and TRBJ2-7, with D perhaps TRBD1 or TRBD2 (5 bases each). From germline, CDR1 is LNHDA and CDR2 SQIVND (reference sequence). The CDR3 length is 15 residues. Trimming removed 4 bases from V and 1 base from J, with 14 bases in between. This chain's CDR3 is CASSSRDGGSYEQYF. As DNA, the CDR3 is TGTGCCAGTAGTAGCCGGGACGGTGGGTCCTACGAGCAGTACTTC.

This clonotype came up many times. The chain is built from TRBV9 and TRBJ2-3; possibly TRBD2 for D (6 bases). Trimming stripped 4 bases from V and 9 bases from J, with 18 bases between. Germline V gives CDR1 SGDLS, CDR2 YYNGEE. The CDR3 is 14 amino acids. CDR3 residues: CASSTQSGDETQYF. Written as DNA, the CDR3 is TGTGCCAGCAGCACCCAATCGGGGGATGAGACGCAGTATTTT.

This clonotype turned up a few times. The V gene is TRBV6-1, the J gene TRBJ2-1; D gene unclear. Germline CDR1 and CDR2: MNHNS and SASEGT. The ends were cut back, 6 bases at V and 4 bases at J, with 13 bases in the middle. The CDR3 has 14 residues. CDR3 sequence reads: CASRATGLYNEQFF. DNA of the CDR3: TGTGCCAGCAGGGCGACTGGGCTATACAATGAGCAGTTCTTC.